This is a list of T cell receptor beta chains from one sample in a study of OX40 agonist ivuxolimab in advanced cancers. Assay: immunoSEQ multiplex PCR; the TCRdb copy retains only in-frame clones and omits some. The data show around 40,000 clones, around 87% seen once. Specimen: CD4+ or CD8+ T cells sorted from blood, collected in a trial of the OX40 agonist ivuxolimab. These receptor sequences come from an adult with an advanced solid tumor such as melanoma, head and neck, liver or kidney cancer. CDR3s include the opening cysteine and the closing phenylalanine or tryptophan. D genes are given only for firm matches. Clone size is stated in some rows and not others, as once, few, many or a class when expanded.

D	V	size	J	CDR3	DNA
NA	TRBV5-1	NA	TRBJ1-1	CASSLGGQNTEAFF	TGCGCCAGCAGCTTGGGGGGACAGAACACTGAAGCTTTCTTT
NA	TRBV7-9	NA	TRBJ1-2	CASSLMDGYGYTF	TGTGCCAGCAGCTTAATGGACGGCTATGGCTACACCTTC
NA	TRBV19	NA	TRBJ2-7	CATLGQVDRSYEQYF	TGTGCCACCCTGGGGCAGGTAGACCGTTCCTACGAGCAGTACTTC
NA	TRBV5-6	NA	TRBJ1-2	CASSLTAYGYTF	TGTGCCAGCAGCTTAACTGCCTATGGCTACACCTTC
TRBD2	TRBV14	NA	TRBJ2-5	CASSPGTSQYF	TGTGCCAGCAGCCCGGGGACTAGCCAGTACTTC
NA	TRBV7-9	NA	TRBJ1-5	CASSFAGRGQPQHF	TGTGCCAGCAGCTTCGCGGGTAGGGGTCAGCCCCAGCATTTT
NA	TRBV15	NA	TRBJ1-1	CATTREQNTEAFF	TGTGCCACCACCAGGGAGCAGAACACTGAAGCTTTCTTT
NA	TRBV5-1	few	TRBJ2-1	CASSLGLATEQFF	TGCGCCAGCAGCTTGGGTCTAGCGACTGAGCAGTTCTTC
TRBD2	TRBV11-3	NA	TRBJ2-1	CASSPRLAGFPLNNEQFF	TGTGCCAGCAGCCCTAGACTAGCGGGGTTTCCACTTAACAATGAGCAGTTCTTC
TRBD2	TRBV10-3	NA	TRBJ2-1	CAISEPSSGVSYNEQFF	TGTGCCATCAGTGAGCCTTCTAGCGGGGTCAGTTACAATGAGCAGTTCTTC
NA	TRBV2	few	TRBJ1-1	CASRNTEAFF	TGTGCCAGCAGGAACACTGAAGCTTTCTTT
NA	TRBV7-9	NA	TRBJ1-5	CASSLAGEGRQPQHF	TGTGCCAGCAGCTTAGCGGGTGAGGGTAGGCAGCCCCAGCATTTT
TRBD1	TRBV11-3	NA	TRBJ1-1	CASSQTTGATEAFF	TGTGCCAGCAGCCAAACCACAGGGGCCACTGAAGCTTTCTTT
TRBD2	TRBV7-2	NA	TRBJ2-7	CASSSGRGEQYF	TGTGCCAGCAGCTCGGGGAGGGGCGAGCAGTACTTC
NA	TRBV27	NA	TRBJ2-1	CASRTGGSYNEQFF	TGTGCCAGCAGAACAGGTGGGTCCTACAATGAGCAGTTCTTC
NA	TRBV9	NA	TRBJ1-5	CASSVGPSNQPQHF	TGTGCCAGCAGCGTAGGACCTAGCAATCAGCCCCAGCATTTT
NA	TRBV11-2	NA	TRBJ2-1	CASSLDRRNEQFF	TGTGCCAGCAGCTTAGATAGGCGAAATGAGCAGTTCTTC
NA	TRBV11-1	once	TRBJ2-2	CASSLATGGTGELFF	TGTGCCAGCAGCTTAGCCACTGGGGGGACCGGGGAGCTGTTTTTT
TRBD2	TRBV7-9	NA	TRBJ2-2	CASIKSGGKNTGELFF	TGTGCCAGCATCAAAAGCGGGGGGAAGAACACCGGGGAGCTGTTTTTT
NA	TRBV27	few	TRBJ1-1	CASSINRDSAEAFF	TGTGCCAGCAGTATCAACAGGGATTCGGCTGAAGCTTTCTTT
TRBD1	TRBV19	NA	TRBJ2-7	CASSKQGLEYF	TGTGCCAGTAGTAAACAGGGGTTGGAGTACTTC
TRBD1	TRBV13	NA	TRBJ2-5	CASRRTGDRGWETQYF	TGTGCCAGCAGGCGAACCGGGGACAGGGGTTGGGAGACCCAGTACTTC
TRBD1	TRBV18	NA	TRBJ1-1	CASSPGQGFLGTEAFF	TGTGCCAGCTCACCGGGACAGGGTTTTTTAGGTACTGAAGCTTTCTTT
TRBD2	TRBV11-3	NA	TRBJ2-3	CASSLVLAPGTDTQYF	TGTGCCAGCAGCTTAGTACTAGCGCCAGGCACAGATACGCAGTATTTT
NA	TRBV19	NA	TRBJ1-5	CASRWDMGSNQPQHF	TGTGCCAGTAGGTGGGACATGGGAAGCAATCAGCCCCAGCATTTT
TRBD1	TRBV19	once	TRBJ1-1	CASSSQGADTEAFF	TGTGCCAGTAGTTCACAGGGGGCGGACACTGAAGCTTTCTTT
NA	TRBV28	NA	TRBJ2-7	CASTLSSYEQYF	TGTGCCAGCACCCTCTCGTCGTACGAGCAGTACTTC
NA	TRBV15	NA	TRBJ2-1	CATSRDPASDEQFF	TGTGCCACCAGCAGAGATCCTGCGAGTGATGAGCAGTTCTTC
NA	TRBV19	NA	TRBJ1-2	CASSMFYGYTF	TGTGCCAGTAGTATGTTTTATGGCTACACCTTC
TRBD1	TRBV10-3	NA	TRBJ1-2	CANSGTGDPRGYGYTF	TGTGCCAACTCCGGGACAGGCGACCCCCGTGGATATGGCTACACCTTC
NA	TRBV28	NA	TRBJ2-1	CASGRVHNEQFF	TGTGCCAGCGGCAGGGTTCACAATGAGCAGTTCTTC
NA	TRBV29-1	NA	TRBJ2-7	CSVLVWTASYEQYF	TGCAGCGTTTTGGTGTGGACAGCCTCCTACGAGCAGTACTTC
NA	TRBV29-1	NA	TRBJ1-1	CSVEVSHTEAFF	TGCAGCGTTGAAGTCTCTCACACTGAAGCTTTCTTT
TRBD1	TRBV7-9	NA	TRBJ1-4	CASSPGQRRTWEKLFF	TGTGCCAGCAGCCCGGGACAGCGTCGTACCTGGGAAAAACTGTTTTTT
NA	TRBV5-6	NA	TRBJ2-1	CASSLAIRNEQFF	TGTGCCAGCAGCTTGGCTATTAGGAATGAGCAGTTCTTC
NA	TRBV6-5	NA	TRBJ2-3	CASTPGRTDTQYF	TGTGCCAGCACGCCCGGCCGCACAGATACGCAGTATTTT
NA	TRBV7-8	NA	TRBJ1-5	CASSLLGGDQPQHF	TGTGCCAGCAGCTTACTCGGGGGGGATCAGCCCCAGCATTTT
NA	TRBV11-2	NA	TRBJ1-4	CASSLQGAGKLFF	TGTGCCAGCAGCTTACAAGGGGCCGGAAAACTGTTTTTT
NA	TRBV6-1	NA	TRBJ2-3	CASGDVDTQYF	TGTGCCAGCGGCGATGTGGATACGCAGTATTTT
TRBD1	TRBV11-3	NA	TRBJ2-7	CASSFRGPGTYEQYF	TGTGCCAGCAGCTTTAGGGGGCCGGGGACCTACGAGCAGTACTTC
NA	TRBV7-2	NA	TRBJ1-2	CASSLSSQGIYGYTF	TGTGCCAGCAGCTTATCAAGTCAGGGGATCTATGGCTACACCTTC
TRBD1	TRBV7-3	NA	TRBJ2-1	CASSLRTGSSYNEQFF	TGTGCCAGCAGCTTAAGGACAGGGTCTTCCTACAATGAGCAGTTCTTC
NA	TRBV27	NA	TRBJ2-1	CASTTRGAASSYNEQFF	TGTGCCAGCACCACTCGGGGCGCGGCTAGCTCCTACAATGAGCAGTTCTTC
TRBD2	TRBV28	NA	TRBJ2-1	CASSLAGGRAYPYNEQFF	TGTGCCAGCAGTTTAGCCGGCGGGAGGGCCTATCCGTACAATGAGCAGTTCTTC
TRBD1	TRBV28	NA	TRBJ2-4	CASSKLGQGNIQYF	TGTGCCAGCAGCAAACTCGGACAGGGAAACATTCAGTACTTC
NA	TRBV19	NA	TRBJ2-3	CASSPGGPTDTQYF	TGTGCCAGTAGCCCCGGGGGGCCGACAGATACGCAGTATTTT
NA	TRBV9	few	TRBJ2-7	CASSVGPAINTYEQYF	TGTGCCAGCAGCGTAGGTCCCGCCATTAATACCTACGAGCAGTACTTC